The present T cell receptor beta chain was sequenced within a study of blood T cell repertoires in COVID-19. The wider study: Sites in the United States, Italy and Spain provided acute and convalescent COVID-19 samples.

Germline CDR1 reads SQVTM; CDR2 reads ANQGSEA. After removal of 2 bases from V and 5 bases from J, the junction contained 2 bases not matched to a gene. The CDR3 extends over 12 amino acids. Sequencing used immunoSEQ multiplex PCR; TCRdb keeps in-frame clones, though not all of them. The repertoire has approximately 44,000 clones, approximately 79% of them found once; the top ten carry around a third. This clonotype was sampled from a woman at least 80 years old with acute or convalescent COVID-19. This rearrangement joins TRBV29-1 to TRBJ2-7; 8 bases are shared with TRBD2. Sequenced material: peripheral blood. The DNA of the CDR3 is TGCAGCGTTGAACCAGCGGGAGACGAGCAGTACTTC. It is translated as CSVEPAGDEQYF.